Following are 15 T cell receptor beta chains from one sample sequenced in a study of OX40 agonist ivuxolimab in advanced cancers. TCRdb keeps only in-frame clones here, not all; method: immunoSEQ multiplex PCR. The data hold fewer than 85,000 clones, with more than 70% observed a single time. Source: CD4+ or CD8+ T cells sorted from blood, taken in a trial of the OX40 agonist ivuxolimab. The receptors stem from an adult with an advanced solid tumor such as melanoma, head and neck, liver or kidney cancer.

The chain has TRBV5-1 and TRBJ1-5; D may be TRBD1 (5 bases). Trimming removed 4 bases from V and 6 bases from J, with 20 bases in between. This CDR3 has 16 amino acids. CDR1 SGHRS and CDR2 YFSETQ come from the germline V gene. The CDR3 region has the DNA TGCGCCAGCAGCCCCCGATACCAATGGGGGACTCAGCCCCAGCATTTT. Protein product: CASSPRYQWGTQPQHF.

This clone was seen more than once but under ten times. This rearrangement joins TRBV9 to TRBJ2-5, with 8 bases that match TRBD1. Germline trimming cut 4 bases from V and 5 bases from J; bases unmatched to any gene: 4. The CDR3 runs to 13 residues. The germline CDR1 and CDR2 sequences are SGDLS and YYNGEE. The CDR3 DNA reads TGTGCCAGCAGCTCAGGGGGCAGTGAGACCCAGTACTTC. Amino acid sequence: CASSSGGSETQYF.

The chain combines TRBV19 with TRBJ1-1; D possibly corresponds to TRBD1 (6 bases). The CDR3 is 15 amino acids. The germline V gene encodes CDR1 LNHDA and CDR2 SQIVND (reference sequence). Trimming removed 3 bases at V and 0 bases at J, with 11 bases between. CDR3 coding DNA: TGTGCCAGTAGTATGTGGGGGCGTCTGAACACTGAAGCTTTCTTT. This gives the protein CASSMWGRLNTEAFF.

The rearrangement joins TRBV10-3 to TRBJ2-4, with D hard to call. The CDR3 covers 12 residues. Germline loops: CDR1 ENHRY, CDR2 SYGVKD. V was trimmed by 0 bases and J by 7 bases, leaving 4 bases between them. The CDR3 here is CAISESRNIQYF. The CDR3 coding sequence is TGTGCCATCAGTGAGTCGAGGAACATTCAGTACTTC.

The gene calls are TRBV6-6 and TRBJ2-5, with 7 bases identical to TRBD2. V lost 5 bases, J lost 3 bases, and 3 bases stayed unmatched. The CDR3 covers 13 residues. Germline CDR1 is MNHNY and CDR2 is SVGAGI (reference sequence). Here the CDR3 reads CASSRSGKETQYF. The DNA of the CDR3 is TGTGCCAGCAGTCGAAGCGGGAAAGAGACCCAGTACTTC.

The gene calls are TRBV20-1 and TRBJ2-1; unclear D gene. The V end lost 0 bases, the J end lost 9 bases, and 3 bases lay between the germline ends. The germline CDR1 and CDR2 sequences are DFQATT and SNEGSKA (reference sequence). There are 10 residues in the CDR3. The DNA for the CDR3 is TGCAGTGCTAGAGACGGTGAGCAGTTCTTC. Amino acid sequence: CSARDGEQFF.

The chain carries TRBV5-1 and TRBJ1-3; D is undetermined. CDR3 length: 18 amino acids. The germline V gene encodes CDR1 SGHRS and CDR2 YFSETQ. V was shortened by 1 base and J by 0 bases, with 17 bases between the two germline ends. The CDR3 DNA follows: TGCGCCAGCAGCTTGTCTCCCTCGGTCCTGGGCTCTGGAAACACCATATATTTT. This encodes CASSLSPSVLGSGNTIYF.

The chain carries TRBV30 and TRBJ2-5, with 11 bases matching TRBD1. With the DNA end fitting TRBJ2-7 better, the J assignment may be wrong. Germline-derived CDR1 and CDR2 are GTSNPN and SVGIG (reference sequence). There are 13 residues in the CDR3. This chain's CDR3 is CAFTPGTGGEQYF. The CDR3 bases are TGTGCCTTCACGCCCGGGACAGGGGGCGAGCAGTACTTC.

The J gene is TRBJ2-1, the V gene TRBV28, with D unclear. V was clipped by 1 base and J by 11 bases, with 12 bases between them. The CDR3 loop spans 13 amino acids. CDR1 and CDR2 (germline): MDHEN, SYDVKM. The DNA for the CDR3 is TGTGCCAGCAGTTTATTGCCGGCCCCCAAGCAGTTCTTC. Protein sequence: CASSLLPAPKQFF.

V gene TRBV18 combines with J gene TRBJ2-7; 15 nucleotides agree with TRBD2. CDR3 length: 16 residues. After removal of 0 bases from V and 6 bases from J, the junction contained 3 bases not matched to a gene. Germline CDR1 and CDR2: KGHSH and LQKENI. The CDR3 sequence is CASSPPGLAGGGEQYV. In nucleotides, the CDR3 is TGTGCCAGCTCACCACCGGGACTAGCGGGGGGCGGCGAGCAGTACGTC.

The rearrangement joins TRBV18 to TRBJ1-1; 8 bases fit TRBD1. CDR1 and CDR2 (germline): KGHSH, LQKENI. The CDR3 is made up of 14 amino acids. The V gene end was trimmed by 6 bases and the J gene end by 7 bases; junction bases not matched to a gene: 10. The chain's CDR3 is CASSPTPGGVEAFF. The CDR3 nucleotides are TGTGCCAGCTCCCCGACGCCAGGGGGCGTTGAAGCTTTCTTT.

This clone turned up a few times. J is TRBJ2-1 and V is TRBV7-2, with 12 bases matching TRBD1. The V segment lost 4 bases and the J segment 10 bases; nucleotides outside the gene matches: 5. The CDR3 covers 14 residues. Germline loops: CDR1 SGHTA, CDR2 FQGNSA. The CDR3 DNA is TGTGCCAGCAGCTGGGACAGGGGGCGGGAGGAGCAGTTCTTC. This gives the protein CASSWDRGREEQFF. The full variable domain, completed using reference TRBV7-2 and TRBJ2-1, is GAGVSQSPSNKVTEKGKDVELRCDPISGHTALYWYRQSLGQGLEFLIYFQGNSAPDKSGLPSDRFSAERTGGSVSTLTIQRTQQEDSAVYLCASSWDRGREEQFFGPGTRLTVL.

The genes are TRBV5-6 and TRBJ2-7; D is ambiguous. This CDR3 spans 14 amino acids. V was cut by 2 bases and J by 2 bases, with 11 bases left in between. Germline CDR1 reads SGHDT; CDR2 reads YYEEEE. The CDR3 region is CASSLTPQTYEQYV. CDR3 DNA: TGTGCCAGCAGCTTAACCCCACAAACCTACGAGCAGTACGTC.

CDR3 in DNA: TGCAGCGTTGAAGATCCCCTAAAGCGGGATACGCAGTATTTT. It specifies CSVEDPLKRDTQYF. The chain has TRBV29-1 and TRBJ2-3; tentative D call: TRBD2 (5 bases). This CDR3 has 14 amino acids. The V gene lost 0 bases and the J gene lost 6 bases, with 13 bases spanning the gap. Germline V gene data show CDR1 as SQVTM and CDR2 as ANQGSEA.

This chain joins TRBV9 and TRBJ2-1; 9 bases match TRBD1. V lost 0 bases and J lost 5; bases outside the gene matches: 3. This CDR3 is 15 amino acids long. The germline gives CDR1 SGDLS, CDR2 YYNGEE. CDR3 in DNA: TGTGCCAGCAGCGTAGTGGGGGACAGGGACAATGAGCAGTTCTTC. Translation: CASSVVGDRDNEQFF.